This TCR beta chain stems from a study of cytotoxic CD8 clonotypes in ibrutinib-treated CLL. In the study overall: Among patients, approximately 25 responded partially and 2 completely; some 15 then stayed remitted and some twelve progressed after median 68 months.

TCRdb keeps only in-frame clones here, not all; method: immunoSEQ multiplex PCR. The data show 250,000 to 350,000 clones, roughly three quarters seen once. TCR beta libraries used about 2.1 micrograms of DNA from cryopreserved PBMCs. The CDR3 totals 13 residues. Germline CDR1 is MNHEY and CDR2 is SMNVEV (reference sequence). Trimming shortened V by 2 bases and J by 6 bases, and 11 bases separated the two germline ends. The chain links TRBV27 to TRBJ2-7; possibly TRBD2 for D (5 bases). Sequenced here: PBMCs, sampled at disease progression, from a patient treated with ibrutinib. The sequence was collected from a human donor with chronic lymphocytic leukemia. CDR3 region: CASSLVGESEQYF. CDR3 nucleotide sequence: TGTGCCAGCAGTTTAGTCGGGGAGAGCGAGCAGTACTTC.